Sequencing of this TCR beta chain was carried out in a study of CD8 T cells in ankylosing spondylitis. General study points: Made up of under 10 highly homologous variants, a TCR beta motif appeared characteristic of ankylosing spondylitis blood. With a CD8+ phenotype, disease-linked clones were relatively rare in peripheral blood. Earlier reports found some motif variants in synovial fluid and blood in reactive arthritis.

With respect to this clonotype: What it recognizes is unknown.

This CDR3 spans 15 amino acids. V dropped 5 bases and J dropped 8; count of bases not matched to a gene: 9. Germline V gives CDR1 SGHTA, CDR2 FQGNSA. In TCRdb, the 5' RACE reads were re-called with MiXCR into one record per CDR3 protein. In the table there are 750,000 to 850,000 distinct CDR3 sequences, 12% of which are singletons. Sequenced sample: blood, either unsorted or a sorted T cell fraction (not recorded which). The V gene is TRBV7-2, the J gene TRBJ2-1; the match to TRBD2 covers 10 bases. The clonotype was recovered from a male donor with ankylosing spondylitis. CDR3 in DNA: TGTGCCAGCAGCCCGAGCGGGAGGGCCTTCGATGAGCAGTTCTTC. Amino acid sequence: CASSPSGRAFDEQFF. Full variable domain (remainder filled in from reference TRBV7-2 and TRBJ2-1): GAGVSQSPSNKVTEKGKDVELRCDPISGHTALYWYRQSLGQGLEFLIYFQGNSAPDKSGLPSDRFSAERTGGSVSTLTIQRTQQEDSAVYLCASSPSGRAFDEQFFGPGTRLTVL.